These 15 T cell receptor beta chains originate from one sample sequenced in a study of CD8 T cells in Susac syndrome. The authors reverse transcribed roughly 0.5 to 1 ug RNA with random hexamers. Using its own MiXCR run on the immunoSEQ multiplex PCR reads, TCRdb lists one record per CDR3 protein. The sample includes approximately 200,000 distinct CDR3 sequences, nearly 95% of them seen just once. The sequenced sample was CD4+ T cells from PBMCs. The receptors derive from a human donor with multiple sclerosis.

The V and J genes are TRBV7-3 and TRBJ1-6, with D maybe TRBD1 (5 bases). Germline CDR1 SGHTA, CDR2 FQGTGA. The CDR3 spans 15 residues. The germline V and J ends were trimmed by 5 bases and 7 bases, with 15 bases remaining between them. The DNA of the CDR3 is TGTGCCAGCAGCCCCCAGGGTGGCAGGAATTCACCCCTCCACTTT. This translates into CASSPQGGRNSPLHF. Full variable domain (outside the CDR3, taken from reference TRBV7-3 and TRBJ1-6): GAGVSQTPSNKVTEKGKYVELRCDPISGHTALYWYRQSLGQGPEFLIYFQGTGAADDSGLPNDRFFAVRPEGSVSTLKIQRTERGDSAVYLCASSPQGGRNSPLHFGNGTRLTVT.

The V gene is TRBV5-4, the J gene TRBJ2-3; 10 nucleotides agree with TRBD2. The germline V gene encodes CDR1 SGHNT and CDR2 YYREEE (reference sequence). This CDR3 has 15 amino acids. V lost 4 bases, J lost 4 bases, and 6 bases stayed unmatched. DNA for the CDR3: TGTGCCAGCAGCCGGGGGGGGACTAGCGCAGATACGCAGTATTTT. Its protein is CASSRGGTSADTQYF.

This chain links TRBV20-1 with TRBJ1-5, with D perhaps matching TRBD1 (5 bases). Germline V CDR1 and CDR2: DFQATT, SNEGSKA (reference sequence). This CDR3 is 18 amino acids long. V was shortened by 0 bases and J by 1 base, with 19 bases between the two germline ends. CDR3 nucleotide sequence: TGCAGTGCTAGAGATCTTAAACAGCCGAGGGGAAGCAATCAGCCCCAGCATTTT. This sequence encodes CSARDLKQPRGSNQPQHF.

CDR3 amino acids: CAWSLTIYEQYF. CDR3 coding DNA: TGTGCCTGGAGTCTCACTATCTACGAGCAGTACTTC. This sequence joins TRBV30 and TRBJ2-7; D is ambiguous. Deletions cut 2 bases from V and 3 bases from J, with 8 bases between. The CDR3 loop spans 12 amino acids. The germline V gene has CDR1 GTSNPN and CDR2 SVGIG (reference sequence).

The gene calls are TRBV10-3 and TRBJ2-3; D is undetermined. Germline V gives CDR1 ENHRY, CDR2 SYGVKD. The CDR3 length is 15 residues. V gave up 8 bases and J gave up 1 base, with 16 bases separating them. CDR3 protein: CAIGGTTDRTDTQYF. The CDR3 region has the DNA TGTGCCATCGGTGGAACAACGGATCGCACAGATACGCAGTATTTT.

The chain recombines TRBV24-1 with TRBJ2-3, with D unclear. Germline V lookup: CDR1 KGHDR, CDR2 SFDVKD. This CDR3 has 9 amino acids. V was cut by 12 bases and J by 4 bases, with 4 bases left in between. CDR3 nucleotide sequence: TGTGCCGCCTCAGATACGCAGTATTTT. This encodes CAASDTQYF.

The chain joins TRBV27 to TRBJ2-7, with TRBD1 identical over 8 bases. The J segment lost 2 bases and the V segment lost 3 bases, leaving 6 bases of the junction unmatched. The length of the CDR3 is 15 residues. In germline, CDR1 is MNHEY, CDR2 SMNVEV (reference sequence). CDR3 in amino acids: CASSFFGTGTYEQYF. The CDR3, as DNA: TGTGCCAGCAGTTTCTTCGGGACAGGAACCTACGAGCAGTACTTC.

The chain couples TRBV29-1 to TRBJ2-5; 10 bases align to TRBD2. Germline V gene lookup returns CDR1 SQVTM and CDR2 ANQGSEA. The CDR3 has 15 residues. The V and J ends lost 5 bases and 0 bases, in that order; junction bases with no gene match: 6. The CDR3 coding sequence is TGCAGCGTTTCGGAAGCGGGAGGGTACCAAGAGACCCAGTACTTC. It is translated as CSVSEAGGYQETQYF.

This chain links TRBV3-1 with TRBJ1-1, with no clear D. Trimming removed 0 bases at V and 5 bases at J, with 10 bases between. CDR1 is LGHDT, CDR2 YNNKEL, per germline (reference sequence). The CDR3 is made up of 14 amino acids. CDR3 sequence: CASSQDRVRTEAFF. CDR3 DNA sequence: TGTGCCAGCAGCCAAGATAGGGTAAGGACTGAAGCTTTCTTT. The full variable domain, in which reference TRBV3-1 and TRBJ1-1 provide the parts outside the CDR3, is DTAVSQTPKYLVTQMGNDKSIKCEQNLGHDTMYWYKQDSKKFLKIMFSYNNKELIINETVPNRFSPKSPDKAHLNLHINSLELGDSAVYFCASSQDRVRTEAFFGQGTRLTVV.

The CDR3 sequence: CASSYSMAGRNTEAFF. The DNA of the CDR3 is TGTGCCAGCAGTTACTCGATGGCTGGGCGGAACACTGAAGCTTTCTTT. The rearrangement uses TRBV6-6 and TRBJ1-1, with unresolved D. Per the germline V gene, CDR1 is MNHNY and CDR2 is SVGAGI (reference sequence). Trimming removed 0 bases at V and 1 base at J, with 12 bases between. The CDR3 is 16 residues long.

The J gene is TRBJ2-1, the V gene TRBV12-3 or TRBV12-4; D is uncertain. This CDR3 region has 12 residues. V was clipped by 1 base and J by 7 bases, with 5 bases between them. The DNA of the CDR3 is TGTGCCAGCAGTTTAGGATCGAATGAGCAGTTCTTC. This encodes CASSLGSNEQFF.

V and J are TRBV30 and TRBJ2-1; D is ambiguous. The germline gives CDR1 GTSNPN, CDR2 SVGIG (reference sequence). V lost 3 bases and J 9 bases, leaving 9 bases between the germline ends. The CDR3 has 11 residues. The CDR3 coding sequence is TGTGCCTGGAGCCCGGTGAGTGAGCAGTTCTTC. It encodes CAWSPVSEQFF. The full variable domain, with the rest looked up from reference TRBV30 and TRBJ2-1, is SQTIHQWPATLVQPVGSPLSLECTVEGTSNPNLYWYRQAAGRGLQLLFYSVGIGQISSEVPQNLSASRPQDRQFILSSKKLLLSDSGFYLCAWSPVSEQFFGPGTRLTVL.

In its sample, this clonotype was seen once. This sequence joins TRBV28 and TRBJ2-7, with D possibly matching TRBD2 (5 bases). The germline V gene has CDR1 MDHEN and CDR2 SYDVKM. The V and J ends lost 5 bases and 6 bases respectively, with 14 bases between them. This CDR3 has 13 residues. The DNA of the CDR3 is TGTGCCAGCAGTGACGGGGATCGGGCCGAGCAGTACTTC. Its translation is CASSDGDRAEQYF.

The CDR3 loop is CASSLGVRAYGEQFF. DNA of the CDR3: TGTGCCAGCAGTTTGGGGGTCCGGGCTTACGGTGAGCAGTTCTTC. The chain has TRBV27 and TRBJ2-1, with D perhaps matching TRBD1 or TRBD2 (5 bases each). With 3 bases removed from V and 9 bases from J, the gap between germline ends came to 18 bases. The length of the CDR3 is 15 residues. Germline V gene lookup returns CDR1 MNHEY and CDR2 SMNVEV (reference sequence).

The V and J genes are TRBV29-1 and TRBJ1-1; 8 nucleotides align to TRBD1. V trimming: 5 bases; J trimming: 3 bases; junction bases outside the gene matches: 2. Germline assignment: CDR1 SQVTM and CDR2 ANQGSEA. CDR3 size: 12 residues. The CDR3 here is CSVRTGHTEAFF. The DNA of the CDR3 is TGCAGCGTTCGGACAGGGCACACTGAAGCTTTCTTT.